The rows below give T cell receptor beta chains drawn from one sample of a study of T cell changes during pregnancy in multiple sclerosis. TCRdb's table, derived via immunoSEQ multiplex PCR, lists solely in-frame clones and lacks some. The sample has around 40,000 clones; around nine tenths are singletons. This material consisted of CD4+ T cells from peripheral blood mononuclear cells, taken in the second trimester of pregnancy. The source of these receptors is a female donor with multiple sclerosis, enrolled in a pregnancy study. Each CDR3 is given with its conserved first and last residue. The D gene is left open where the match is weak. Expanded clones are given a class, and other clones once, few, many or no size at all.

clone size	D gene	V gene	J gene	CDR3 DNA	CDR3 protein
few	.	TRBV29-1	TRBJ2-7	TGCAGCGTCCGGGACATCACCCATTCCGAGCAGTACTTC	CSVRDITHSEQYF
.	.	TRBV2	TRBJ1-1	TGTGCCAGCAGTGTCAGGGTGAACAGGATAGTCATGAACACTGAAGCTTTCTTT	CASSVRVNRIVMNTEAFF
.	TRBD2	TRBV4-3	TRBJ2-5	TGCGCCAGCAGCCACCAGCGGGGAGACCAAGAGACCCAGTACTTC	CASSHQRGDQETQYF
.	.	TRBV27	TRBJ2-2	TGTGCCAGCAGTTTCGACTGGTTGAGTGGGACCGGGGAGCTGTTTTTT	CASSFDWLSGTGELFF
.	TRBD2	TRBV7-6	TRBJ2-7	TGTGCCAGCAGCTTAGATACTAGCGGGAGATTCGAGCAGTACTTC	CASSLDTSGRFEQYF
.	.	TRBV14	TRBJ2-7	TGTGCCAGCAGCCTTCTTACAGGGTTCCACGAGCAGTACTTC	CASSLLTGFHEQYF
.	.	TRBV18	TRBJ1-4	TGTGCCAGCTCACCCGTCAGGGATGAAAAACTGTTTTTT	CASSPVRDEKLFF
.	.	TRBV11-3	TRBJ2-2	TGTGCCAGCAGCTTAGTCCCCGGGTCCGGGGAGCTGTTTTTT	CASSLVPGSGELFF
once	TRBD1	TRBV7-9	TRBJ1-6	TGTGCCAGCAGCTTGGGACAGGGGTCGTCACCCCTCCACTTT	CASSLGQGSSPLHF
.	.	TRBV4-2	TRBJ1-2	TGTGCCAGCAGCCTCGGGACTGGCGATGGCTACACCTTC	CASSLGTGDGYTF
.	.	TRBV27	TRBJ2-1	TGTGCCAGCAGTTTAGGGGGGATCTATGAGCAGTTCTTC	CASSLGGIYEQFF
once	TRBD2	TRBV29-1	TRBJ2-3	TGCAGCGTTTCTGACTTTGCGGGGGGGACGACAGATACGCAGTATTTT	CSVSDFAGGTTDTQYF
.	TRBD1	TRBV28	TRBJ1-3	TGTGCCAGCAGTCCCGGGACAGACCAAAACACCATATATTTT	CASSPGTDQNTIYF
.	TRBD2	TRBV7-3	TRBJ2-2	TGTGCCAGCAGCTTAGGGACTAGCGGGGGGCCGTCTACCGGGGAGCTGTTTTTT	CASSLGTSGGPSTGELFF
.	.	TRBV6-1	TRBJ2-4	TGTGCCAGCAGTGGCCCGGGACTCCTAGCCAAAAACATTCAGTACTTC	CASSGPGLLAKNIQYF
once	.	TRBV7-9	TRBJ1-1	TGTGCCAGCAGCTTAGGGGGGGGGAACACTGAAGCTTTCTTT	CASSLGGGNTEAFF
.	.	TRBV6-5	TRBJ2-3	TGTGCCAGCAGTTACTCGGGACTTCGGGATACGCAGTATTTT	CASSYSGLRDTQYF
.	.	TRBV5-1	TRBJ2-3	TGCGCCAGCAGCTTGGGGGGCCCGGCTACGCAGTATTTT	CASSLGGPATQYF
.	.	TRBV7-9	TRBJ1-2	TGTGCCAGCAGCTTAGCGTTTGGGTCGGAGACTCTCGGCTATGGCTACACCTTC	CASSLAFGSETLGYGYTF
once	TRBD1	TRBV5-6	TRBJ1-2	TGTGCCAGCAGCTTTAGCCCCGGACAGGGCATCTATGGCTACACCTTC	CASSFSPGQGIYGYTF
.	TRBD1	TRBV4-2	TRBJ1-5	TGTGCCAGCAGCCAAGATCCGAGACAGGGGCAGCCCCAGCATTTT	CASSQDPRQGQPQHF
.	.	TRBV10-1	TRBJ1-1	TGCGCCAGCAGTGAGTTACAGGGGAACACTGAAGCTTTCTTT	CASSELQGNTEAFF
.	TRBD1	TRBV6-5	TRBJ1-3	TGTGCCAGCAGTCCTCAGGGGGACGCTGGAAACACCATATATTTT	CASSPQGDAGNTIYF
.	TRBD1	TRBV7-9	TRBJ2-7	TGTGCCAGCAGCCCCCCGCGCGGACAGGGTTCCGAGCAGTACTTC	CASSPPRGQGSEQYF
.	.	TRBV2	TRBJ2-7	TGTGCCAGCAGCCTCCGGAGCTTCCCCGCCTACGAGCAGTACTTC	CASSLRSFPAYEQYF
.	TRBD1	TRBV14	TRBJ1-3	TGTGCCAGCAGCCAAGAGACAGGGGGGTACGGAAACACCATATATTTT	CASSQETGGYGNTIYF
.	.	TRBV18	TRBJ2-7	TGTGCCAGCTCACCACCGGGCAGGGGTGTCTTATTCGAGCAGTACTTC	CASSPPGRGVLFEQYF
.	.	TRBV30	TRBJ1-6	TGTGCCTGGAAGGGCGGGACGGAAAATTCACCCCTCCACTTT	CAWKGGTENSPLHF
.	TRBD1	TRBV27	TRBJ1-2	TGTGCCAGCAGTTTCGGACAGGGGAGGGAATCGCGGGGCTACACCTTC	CASSFGQGRESRGYTF
once	.	TRBV18	TRBJ2-3	TGTGCCAGCTCACCAGGGCCTGGGACGGGGGACCCAGATACGCAGTATTTT	CASSPGPGTGDPDTQYF
.	TRBD1	TRBV19	TRBJ1-5	TGTGCCAGTAATACAGGGGGTTATAGCAATCAGCCCCAGCATTTT	CASNTGGYSNQPQHF
.	TRBD1	TRBV5-1	TRBJ2-2	TGCGCCAGCAGCGGCAGGGGGATTCGCACCGGGGAGCTGTTTTTT	CASSGRGIRTGELFF
.	TRBD2	TRBV15	TRBJ2-1	TGTGCCACCAGCAGGGGACCCGGGGGGGCCGACAATGAGCAGTTCTTC	CATSRGPGGADNEQFF
.	.	TRBV7-3	TRBJ2-3	TGTGCCAGCAGGCAAGGGACTCTAAGCACAGATACGCAGTATTTT	CASRQGTLSTDTQYF
.	TRBD2	TRBV9	TRBJ2-5	TGTGCCAGCAGCGTAGGGCTAGCGGGGGGACAAGAGACCCAGTACTTC	CASSVGLAGGQETQYF
.	.	TRBV18	TRBJ2-1	TGTGCCAGCTCACCTTCACAGTACAATGAGCAGTTCTTC	CASSPSQYNEQFF
.	.	TRBV7-6	TRBJ2-2	TGTGCCAGCAGCCTACAGGGTTACACCGGGGAGCTGTTTTTT	CASSLQGYTGELFF
.	.	TRBV5-6	TRBJ1-5	TGTGCCAGCAGCTTATTCAGGATGGTCTCCAATCAGCCCCAGCATTTT	CASSLFRMVSNQPQHF
.	.	TRBV7-2	TRBJ2-3	TGTGCCAGCAGCTTTTTAAGCACAGATACGCAGTATTTT	CASSFLSTDTQYF
once	TRBD1	TRBV12-5	TRBJ2-4	TGTGCTAGTGGTTCAGGGGGAGCCAAAAACATTCAGTACTTC	CASGSGGAKNIQYF
.	TRBD2	TRBV7-2	TRBJ2-1	TGTGCCAGCAGCTTCGGGAGGGGCAATGAGCAGTTCTTC	CASSFGRGNEQFF
.	.	TRBV11-2	TRBJ1-2	TGTGCCAGCAGCTTGGGACACTTTAACTATGGCTACACCTTC	CASSLGHFNYGYTF
.	TRBD1	TRBV19	TRBJ1-1	TGTGCCAGTCAGTTTGGGGACAGGGGTAGGCCTGAAGCTTTCTTT	CASQFGDRGRPEAFF
.	.	TRBV4-3	TRBJ1-5	TGCGCCAGCAGCCAAGGCGTGAGCAATCAGCCCCAGCATTTT	CASSQGVSNQPQHF
.	.	TRBV7-6	TRBJ1-2	TGTGCCAGCAGCGGACTAACAGGTTCTAACTATGGCTACACCTTC	CASSGLTGSNYGYTF
.	TRBD2	TRBV6-1	TRBJ2-3	TGTGCCAGCAGTGAAAAAGGACTAGCAGATACGCAGTATTTT	CASSEKGLADTQYF
.	.	TRBV6-5	TRBJ2-3	TGTGCCAGCAGTTACTCCGCCGGGGAACGTACGCAGTATTTT	CASSYSAGERTQYF
.	.	TRBV30	TRBJ1-1	TGTGCCTGGAGTGCCCAGTTGGACACTGAAGCTTTCTTT	CAWSAQLDTEAFF